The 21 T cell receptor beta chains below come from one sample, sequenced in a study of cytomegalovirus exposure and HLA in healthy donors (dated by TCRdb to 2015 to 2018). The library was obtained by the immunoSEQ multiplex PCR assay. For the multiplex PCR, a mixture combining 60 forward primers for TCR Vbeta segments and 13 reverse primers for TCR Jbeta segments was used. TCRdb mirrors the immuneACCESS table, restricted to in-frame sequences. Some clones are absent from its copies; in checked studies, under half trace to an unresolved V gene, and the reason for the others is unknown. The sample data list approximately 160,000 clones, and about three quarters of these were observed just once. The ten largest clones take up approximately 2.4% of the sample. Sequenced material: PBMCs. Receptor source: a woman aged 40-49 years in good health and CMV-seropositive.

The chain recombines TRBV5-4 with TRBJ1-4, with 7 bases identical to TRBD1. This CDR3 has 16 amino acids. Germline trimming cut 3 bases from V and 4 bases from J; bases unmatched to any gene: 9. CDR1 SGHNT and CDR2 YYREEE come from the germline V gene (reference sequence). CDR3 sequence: CASSSPRDSLNEKLFF. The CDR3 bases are TGTGCCAGCAGCTCGCCCCGGGACAGCCTTAATGAAAAACTGTTTTTT.

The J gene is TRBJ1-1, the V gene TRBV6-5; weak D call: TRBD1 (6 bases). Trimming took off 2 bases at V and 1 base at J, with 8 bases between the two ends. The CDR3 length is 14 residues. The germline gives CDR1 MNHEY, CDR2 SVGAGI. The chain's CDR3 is CASSYDRTNTEAFF. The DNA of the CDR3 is TGTGCCAGCAGTTACGACAGGACGAACACTGAAGCTTTCTTT.

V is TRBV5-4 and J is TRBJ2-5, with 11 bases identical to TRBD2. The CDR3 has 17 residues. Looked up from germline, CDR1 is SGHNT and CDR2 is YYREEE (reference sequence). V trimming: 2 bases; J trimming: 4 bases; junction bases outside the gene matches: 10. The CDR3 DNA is TGTGCCAGCAGCTTAAAACTAGCGGGGGCCAAGGGAGAGACCCAGTACTTC. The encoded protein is CASSLKLAGAKGETQYF.

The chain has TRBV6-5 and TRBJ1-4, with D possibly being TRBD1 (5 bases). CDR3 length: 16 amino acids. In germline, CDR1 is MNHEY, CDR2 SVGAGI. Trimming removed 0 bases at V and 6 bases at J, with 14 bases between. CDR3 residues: CASSYSPGVEDEKLFF. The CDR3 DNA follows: TGTGCCAGCAGTTACTCTCCGGGGGTAGAGGATGAAAAACTGTTTTTT.

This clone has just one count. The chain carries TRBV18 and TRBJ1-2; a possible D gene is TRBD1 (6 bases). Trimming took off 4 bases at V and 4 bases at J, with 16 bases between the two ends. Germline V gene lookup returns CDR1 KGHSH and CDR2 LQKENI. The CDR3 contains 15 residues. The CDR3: CASSRRGEAVYGYTF. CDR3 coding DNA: TGTGCCAGCTCACGCAGGGGCGAGGCAGTCTATGGCTACACCTTC.

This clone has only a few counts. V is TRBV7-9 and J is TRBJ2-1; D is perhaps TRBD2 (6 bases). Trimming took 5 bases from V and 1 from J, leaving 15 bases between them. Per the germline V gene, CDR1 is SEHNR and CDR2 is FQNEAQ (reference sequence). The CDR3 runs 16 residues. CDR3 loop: CASSRAGPVSYNEQFF. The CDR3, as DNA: TGTGCCAGCAGCCGCGCGGGACCGGTTTCCTACAATGAGCAGTTCTTC.

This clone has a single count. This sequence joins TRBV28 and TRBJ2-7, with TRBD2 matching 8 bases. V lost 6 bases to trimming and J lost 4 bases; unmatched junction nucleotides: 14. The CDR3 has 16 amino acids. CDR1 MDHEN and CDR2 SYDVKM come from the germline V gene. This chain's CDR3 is CASRAFSGVGPYEQYF. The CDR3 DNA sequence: TGTGCCAGCAGGGCCTTTAGCGGGGTGGGACCGTACGAGCAGTACTTC.

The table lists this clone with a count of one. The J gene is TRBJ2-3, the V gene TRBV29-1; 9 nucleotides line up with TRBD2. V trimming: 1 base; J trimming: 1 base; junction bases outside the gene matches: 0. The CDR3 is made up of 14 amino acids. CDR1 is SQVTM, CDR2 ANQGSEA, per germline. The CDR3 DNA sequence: TGCAGCGTTGAAGGACTAGCGGGCACAGATACGCAGTATTTT. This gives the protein CSVEGLAGTDTQYF.

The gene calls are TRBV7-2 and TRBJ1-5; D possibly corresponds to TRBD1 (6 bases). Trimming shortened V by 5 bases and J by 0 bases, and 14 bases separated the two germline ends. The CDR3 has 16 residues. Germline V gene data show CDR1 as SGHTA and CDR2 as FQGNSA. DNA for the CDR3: TGTGCCAGCAGCGCCCGGACAGTTAATAGCAATCAGCCCCAGCATTTT. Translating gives CASSARTVNSNQPQHF.

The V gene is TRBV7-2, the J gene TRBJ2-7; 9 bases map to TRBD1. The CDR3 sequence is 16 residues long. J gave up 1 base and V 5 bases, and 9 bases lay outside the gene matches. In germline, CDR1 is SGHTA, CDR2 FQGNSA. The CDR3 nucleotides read TGTGCCAGCAGCCTGCTCTCCGGGACAGGGTCCTACGAGCAGTACTTC. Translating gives CASSLLSGTGSYEQYF.

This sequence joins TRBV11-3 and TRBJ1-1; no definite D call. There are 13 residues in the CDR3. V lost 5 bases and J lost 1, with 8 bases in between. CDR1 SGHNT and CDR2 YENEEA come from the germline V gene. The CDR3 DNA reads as TGTGCCAGCAGCGCGAACCAGAACACTGAAGCTTTCTTT. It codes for CASSANQNTEAFF. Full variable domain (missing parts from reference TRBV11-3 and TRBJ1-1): EAGVVQSPRYKIIEKKQPVAFWCNPISGHNTLYWYLQNLGQGPELLIRYENEEAVDDSQLPKDRFSAERLKGVDSTLKIQPAELGDSAVYLCASSANQNTEAFFGQGTRLTVV.

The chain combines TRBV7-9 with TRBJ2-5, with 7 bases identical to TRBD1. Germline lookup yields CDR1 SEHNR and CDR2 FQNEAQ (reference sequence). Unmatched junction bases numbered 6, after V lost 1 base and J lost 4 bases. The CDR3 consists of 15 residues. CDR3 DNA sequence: TGTGCCAGCAGCTTAGAGGGGGCCAGTACAGAGACCCAGTACTTC. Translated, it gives CASSLEGASTETQYF.

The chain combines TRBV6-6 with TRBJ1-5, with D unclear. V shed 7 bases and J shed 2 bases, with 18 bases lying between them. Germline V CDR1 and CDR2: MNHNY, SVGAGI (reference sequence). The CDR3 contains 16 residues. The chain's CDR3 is CASKLLGSRGNQPQHF. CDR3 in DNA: TGTGCCAGCAAACTGTTGGGGAGTCGGGGCAATCAGCCCCAGCATTTT.

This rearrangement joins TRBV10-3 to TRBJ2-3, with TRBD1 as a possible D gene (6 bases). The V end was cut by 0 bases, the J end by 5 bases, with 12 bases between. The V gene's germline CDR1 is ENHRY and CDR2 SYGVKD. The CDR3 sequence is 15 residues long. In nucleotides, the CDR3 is TGTGCCATCAGTGAGTCAGGGGGTCTGATAGATACGCAGTATTTT. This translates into CAISESGGLIDTQYF.

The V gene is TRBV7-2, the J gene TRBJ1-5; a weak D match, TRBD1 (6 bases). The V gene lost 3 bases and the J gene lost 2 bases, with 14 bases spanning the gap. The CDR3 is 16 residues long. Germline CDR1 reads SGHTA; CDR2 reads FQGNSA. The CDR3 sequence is CASSLNGGRGNQPQHF. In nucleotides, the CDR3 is TGTGCCAGCAGCTTGAACGGGGGGCGCGGCAATCAGCCCCAGCATTTT.

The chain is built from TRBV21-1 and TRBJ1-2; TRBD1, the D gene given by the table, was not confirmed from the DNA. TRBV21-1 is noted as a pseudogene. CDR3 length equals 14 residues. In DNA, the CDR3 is TGTGCCAGCAGCACTCGACAGGCCCCGTTACTCTACACCTTC. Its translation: CASSTRQAPLLYTF.

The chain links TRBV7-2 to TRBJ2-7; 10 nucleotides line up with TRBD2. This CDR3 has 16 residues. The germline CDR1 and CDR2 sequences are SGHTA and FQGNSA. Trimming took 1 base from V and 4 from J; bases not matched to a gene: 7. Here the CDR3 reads CASSLGSSGSVYEQYF. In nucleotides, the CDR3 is TGTGCCAGCAGCTTAGGGTCTAGCGGGAGCGTGTACGAGCAGTACTTC.

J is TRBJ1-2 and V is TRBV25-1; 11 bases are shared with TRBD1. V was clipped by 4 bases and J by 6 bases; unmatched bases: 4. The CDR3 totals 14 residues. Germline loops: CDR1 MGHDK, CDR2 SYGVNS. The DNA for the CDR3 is TGTGCCAGCAGTGTCGGACAGGGGGCACATGGCTACACCTTC. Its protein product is CASSVGQGAHGYTF.

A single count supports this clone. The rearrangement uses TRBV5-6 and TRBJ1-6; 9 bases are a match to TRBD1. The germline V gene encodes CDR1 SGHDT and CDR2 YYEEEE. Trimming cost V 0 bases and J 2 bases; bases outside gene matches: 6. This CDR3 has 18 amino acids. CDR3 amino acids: CASSLATGGLTYNSPLHF. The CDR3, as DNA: TGTGCCAGCAGCTTGGCGACAGGGGGGTTAACCTATAATTCACCCCTCCACTTT. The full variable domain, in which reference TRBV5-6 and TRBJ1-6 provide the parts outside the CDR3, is DAGVTQSPTHLIKTRGQQVTLRCSPKSGHDTVSWYQQALGQGPQFIFQYYEEEERQRGNFPDRFSGHQFPNYSSELNVNALLLGDSALYLCASSLATGGLTYNSPLHFGNGTRLTVT.

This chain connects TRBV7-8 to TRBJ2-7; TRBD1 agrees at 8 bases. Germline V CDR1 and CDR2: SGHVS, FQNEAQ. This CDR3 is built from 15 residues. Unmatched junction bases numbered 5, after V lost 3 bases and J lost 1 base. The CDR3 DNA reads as TGTGCCAGCAGCTTCGAGACAGGGGTGTCCTACGAGCAGTACTTC. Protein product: CASSFETGVSYEQYF.

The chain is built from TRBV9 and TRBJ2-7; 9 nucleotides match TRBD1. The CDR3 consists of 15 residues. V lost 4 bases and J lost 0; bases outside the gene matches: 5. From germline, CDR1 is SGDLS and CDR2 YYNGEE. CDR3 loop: CASSPGTGSSYEQYF. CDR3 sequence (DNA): TGTGCCAGCAGCCCAGGGACAGGGAGCTCCTACGAGCAGTACTTC.